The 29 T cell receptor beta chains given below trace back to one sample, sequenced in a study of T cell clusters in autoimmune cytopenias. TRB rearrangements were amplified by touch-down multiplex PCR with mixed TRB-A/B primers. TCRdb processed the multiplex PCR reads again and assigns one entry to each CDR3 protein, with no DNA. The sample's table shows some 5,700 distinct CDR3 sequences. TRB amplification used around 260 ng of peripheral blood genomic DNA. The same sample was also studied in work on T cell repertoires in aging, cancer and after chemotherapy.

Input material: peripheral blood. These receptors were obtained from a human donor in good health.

This CDR3 reads CAISTDRAYTEAFF. The chain couples TRBV10-3 to TRBJ1-1; absent DNA, TCRdb's TRBD1 call cannot be checked. Looked up from germline, CDR1 is ENHRY and CDR2 is SYGVKD. CDR3 size: 14 residues.

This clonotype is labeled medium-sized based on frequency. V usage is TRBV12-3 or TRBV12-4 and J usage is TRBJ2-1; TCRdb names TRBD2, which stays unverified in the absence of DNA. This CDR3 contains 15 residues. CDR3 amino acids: CASGKVAGGLDEQFF.

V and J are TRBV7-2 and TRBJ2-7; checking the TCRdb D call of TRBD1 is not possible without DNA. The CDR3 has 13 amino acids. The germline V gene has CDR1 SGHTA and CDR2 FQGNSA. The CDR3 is CASCPPGQGRQYF.

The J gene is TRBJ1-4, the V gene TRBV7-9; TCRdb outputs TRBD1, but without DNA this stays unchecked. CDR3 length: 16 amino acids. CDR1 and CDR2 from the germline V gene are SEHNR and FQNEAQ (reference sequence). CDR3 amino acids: CASSLITGSGEEKLFF.

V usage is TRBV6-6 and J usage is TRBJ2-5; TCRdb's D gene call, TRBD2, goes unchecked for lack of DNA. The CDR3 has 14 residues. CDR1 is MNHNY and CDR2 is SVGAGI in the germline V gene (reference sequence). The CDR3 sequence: CASSFYGWGETQYF.

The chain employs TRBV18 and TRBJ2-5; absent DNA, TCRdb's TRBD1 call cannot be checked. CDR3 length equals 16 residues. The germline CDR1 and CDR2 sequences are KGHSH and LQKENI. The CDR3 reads CASSPRPGTGGKTQYF.

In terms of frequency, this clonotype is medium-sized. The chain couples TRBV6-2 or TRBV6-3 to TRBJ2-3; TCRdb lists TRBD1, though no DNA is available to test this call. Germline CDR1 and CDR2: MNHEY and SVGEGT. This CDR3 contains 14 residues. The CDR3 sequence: CASSFGTSADTQYF.

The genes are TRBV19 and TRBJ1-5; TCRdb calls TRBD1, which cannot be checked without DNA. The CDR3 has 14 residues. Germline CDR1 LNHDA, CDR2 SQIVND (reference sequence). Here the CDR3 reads CASSSTGSGQPQHF.

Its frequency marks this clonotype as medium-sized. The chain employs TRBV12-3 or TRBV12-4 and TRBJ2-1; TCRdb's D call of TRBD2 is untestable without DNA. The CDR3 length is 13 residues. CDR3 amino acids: CASSSGLANEQFF.

CDR3 residues: CAISVQGNYGYTF. The chain uses TRBV10-3 and TRBJ1-2; TCRdb returns TRBD1, unconfirmable since there is no DNA. Germline V CDR1 and CDR2: ENHRY, SYGVKD. The CDR3 has 13 amino acids.

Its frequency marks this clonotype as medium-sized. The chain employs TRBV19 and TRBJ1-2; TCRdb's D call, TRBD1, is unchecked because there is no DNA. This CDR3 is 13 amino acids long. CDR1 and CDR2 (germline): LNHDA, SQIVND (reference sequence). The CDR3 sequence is CATRGWGNYGYTF.

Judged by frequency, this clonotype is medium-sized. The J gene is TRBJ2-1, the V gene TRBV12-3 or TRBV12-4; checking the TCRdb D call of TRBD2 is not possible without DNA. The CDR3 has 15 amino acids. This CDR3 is CASSLLAGPYNEQFF.

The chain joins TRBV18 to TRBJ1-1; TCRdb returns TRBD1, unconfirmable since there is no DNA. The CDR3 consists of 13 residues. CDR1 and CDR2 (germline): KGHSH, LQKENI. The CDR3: CASSPRPGTEAFF.

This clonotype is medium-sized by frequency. The CDR3: CASAVSSYNEQFF. V and J are TRBV7-6 and TRBJ2-1. CDR1 and CDR2 (germline): SGHVS, FNYEAQ. This CDR3 comprises 13 residues.

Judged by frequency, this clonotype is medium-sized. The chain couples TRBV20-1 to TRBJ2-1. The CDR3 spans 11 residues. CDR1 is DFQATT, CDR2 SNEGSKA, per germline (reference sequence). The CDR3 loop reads CSASRLHEQFF.

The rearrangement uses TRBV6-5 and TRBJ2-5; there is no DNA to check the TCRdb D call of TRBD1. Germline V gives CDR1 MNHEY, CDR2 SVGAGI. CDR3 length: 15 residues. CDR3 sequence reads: CASSLVPGRQETQYF.

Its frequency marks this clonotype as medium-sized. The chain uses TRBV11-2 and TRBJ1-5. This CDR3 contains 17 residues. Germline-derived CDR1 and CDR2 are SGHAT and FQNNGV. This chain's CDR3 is CASSLDGVGYSNQPQHF.

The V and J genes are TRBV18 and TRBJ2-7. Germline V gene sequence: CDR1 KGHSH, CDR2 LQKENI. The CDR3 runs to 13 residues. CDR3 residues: CASSPPQVPEQYF.

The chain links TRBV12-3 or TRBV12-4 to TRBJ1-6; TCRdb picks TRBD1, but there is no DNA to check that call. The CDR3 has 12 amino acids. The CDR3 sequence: CASSLTGSPLHF.

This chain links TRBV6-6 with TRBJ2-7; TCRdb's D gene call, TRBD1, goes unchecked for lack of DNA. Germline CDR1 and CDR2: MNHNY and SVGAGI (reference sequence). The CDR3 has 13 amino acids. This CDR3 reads CASSPGVHMEQYF.

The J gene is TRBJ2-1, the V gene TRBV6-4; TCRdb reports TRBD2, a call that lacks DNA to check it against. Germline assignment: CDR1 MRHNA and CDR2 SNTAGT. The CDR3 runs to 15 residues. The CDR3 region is CASSVTSGTSDEQFF.

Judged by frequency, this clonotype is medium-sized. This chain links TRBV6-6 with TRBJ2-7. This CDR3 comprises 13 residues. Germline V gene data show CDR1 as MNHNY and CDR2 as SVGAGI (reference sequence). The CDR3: CASSYASTYEQYF.

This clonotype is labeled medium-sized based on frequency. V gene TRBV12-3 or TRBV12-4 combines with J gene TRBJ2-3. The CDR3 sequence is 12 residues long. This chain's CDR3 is CASSFNTDTQYF.

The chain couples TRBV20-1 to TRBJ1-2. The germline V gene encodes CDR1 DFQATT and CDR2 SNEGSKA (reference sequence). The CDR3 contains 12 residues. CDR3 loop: CSARDRPDGYTF.

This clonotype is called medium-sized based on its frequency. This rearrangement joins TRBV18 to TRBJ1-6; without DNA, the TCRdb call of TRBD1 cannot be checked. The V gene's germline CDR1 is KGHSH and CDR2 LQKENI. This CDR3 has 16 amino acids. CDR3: CASSPGQGAGNSPLHF.

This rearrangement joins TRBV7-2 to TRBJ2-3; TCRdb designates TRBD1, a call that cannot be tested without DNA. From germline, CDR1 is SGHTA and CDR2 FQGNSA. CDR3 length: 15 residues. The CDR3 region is CASSWTGGITDTQYF.

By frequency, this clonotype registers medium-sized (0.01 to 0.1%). The CDR3 loop is CSAGQGHEKLFF. The chain uses TRBV29-1 and TRBJ1-4; TCRdb outputs TRBD1, but without DNA this stays unchecked. Germline-derived CDR1 and CDR2 are SQVTM and ANQGSEA. CDR3 length: 12 amino acids.

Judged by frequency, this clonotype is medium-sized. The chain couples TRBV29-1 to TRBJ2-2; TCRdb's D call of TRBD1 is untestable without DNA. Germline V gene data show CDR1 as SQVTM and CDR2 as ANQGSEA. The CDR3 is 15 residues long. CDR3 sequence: CSVEVARGETGELFF.

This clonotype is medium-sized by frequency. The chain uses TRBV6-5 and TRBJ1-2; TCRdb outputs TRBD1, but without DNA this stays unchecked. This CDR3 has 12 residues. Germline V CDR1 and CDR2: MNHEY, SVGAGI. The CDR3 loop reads CASGTGTGGYTF.